The T cell receptor (beta chain) described here comes from a study of blood T cell repertoires in COVID-19. There are 15 residues in the CDR3. V was shortened by 1 base and J by 9 bases, with 15 bases between the two germline ends. Germline values: CDR1 KGHDR, CDR2 SFDVKD. Original processing methods: Estimation of nucleated cell counts was performed using reference gene primer amplification. Only in-frame clones appear in the TCRdb table, and some are missing; sequencing was by immunoSEQ multiplex PCR. V and J calls plus clone size are reproduced from that table; the DNA served to infer D and trimming. The sample carries around 90,000 clones, 85% to 95% recorded once.

Sequenced sample: peripheral blood. The chain uses TRBV24-1 and TRBJ2-1; D perhaps matches TRBD1 (6 bases). This sequence was found in a woman aged 60-75 years with active COVID-19. Written as DNA, the CDR3 is TGTGCCACCAGTGATTTCGGACAGTTGGGCTTTGAGCAGTTCTTC. Its translation: CATSDFGQLGFEQFF.